This T cell receptor (beta chain) comes out of a study of T cells in Graves' hyperthyroidism and ophthalmopathy. This clonotype was detected many times. Trimming took 4 bases from V and 3 from J, leaving 7 bases between them. This CDR3 is built from 11 residues. The V gene's germline CDR1 is SQVTM and CDR2 ANQGSEA. RNA transcripts gave rise to amplified TCR beta CDR3 regions. The TCR CDR3 was amplified in a first-round RT-PCR using the HTBI primer set. TCRdb re-called the multiplex PCR reads with MiXCR, one entry per CDR3 protein. The sample shows fewer than 750,000 distinct CDR3 sequences, about 43% of them seen only once.

This clonotype was obtained from a woman aged 18-29 years with Graves' hyperthyroidism. The chain uses TRBV29-1 and TRBJ2-7; unclear D gene. The specimen was peripheral blood or thyroid tissue (not recorded which). As DNA, the CDR3 is TGCAGCGTTGTTTACGGCTACGAGCAGTACTTC. Protein sequence: CSVVYGYEQYF.